The present entry profiles one T cell receptor (beta chain) with its context. V trimming: 7 bases; J trimming: 4 bases; junction bases outside the gene matches: 8. Per the germline V gene, CDR1 is SGHAT and CDR2 is FQNNGV. The CDR3 totals 15 residues. Constant-region reverse primers amplified full-length variable regions, followed by semi-nested Nested Universal Primer A PCR. MiXCR was run by TCRdb on the 5' RACE reads, yielding one entry per CDR3 protein. The data show about 61,000 distinct CDR3 sequences, with 25% to 30% seen just once and over 2% held by the top ten. The rearrangement uses TRBV11-2 and TRBJ2-5; 11 bases line up with TRBD2. The source of this sequence is a female donor with breast cancer. Material: tumor-infiltrating naive CD4+ T cells sorted from the breast tumor. Subset indicated: naive CD4+ T cells, CD4+CD45RA+CD25-. CDR3 loop: CASTHGLAGGETQYF. The CDR3 DNA reads as TGTGCCAGCACCCACGGGCTAGCGGGAGGAGAGACCCAGTACTTC. The full variable domain, with the rest looked up from reference TRBV11-2 and TRBJ2-5, is EAGVAQSPRYKIIEKRQSVAFWCNPISGHATLYWYQQILGQGPKLLIQFQNNGVVDDSQLPKDRFSAERLKGVDSTLKIQPAKLEDSAVYLCASTHGLAGGETQYFGPGTRLLVL.